This T cell receptor beta chain was found in a study of OX40 agonist ivuxolimab in advanced cancers. Study as a whole: One hepatocellular carcinoma and two cutaneous melanoma patients partially responded.

Blood sampling took place at baseline, cycle 4 day 1, and cycle 7 day 1. Regarding this clone: An end of the junction differs from the germline gene, which may be a read error.

Assay used: immunoSEQ multiplex PCR; TCRdb lists only in-frame clones, some missing. There are roughly 14,000 clones in the sample; around 81% occur only once, and around 19% lies in the top ten. CDR1 is SGHNT, CDR2 YYREEE, per germline (reference sequence). The CDR3 extends over 15 amino acids. The material was CD4+ or CD8+ T cells sorted from blood, obtained in a trial of the OX40 agonist ivuxolimab. The TCR was taken from an adult with an advanced solid tumor such as melanoma, head and neck, liver or kidney cancer. This chain connects TRBV5-4 to TRBJ2-7, with TRBD2 as a possible D gene (5 bases). The CDR3 sequence is CASSPQNTGSYEQYF. CDR3 sequence (DNA): TGCGCCAGCAGCCCCCAGAATACGGGGAGCTACGAGCAGTACTTC. Using reference TRBV5-4 and TRBJ2-7 for the parts outside the CDR3, the full variable domain is ETGVTQSPTHLIKTRGQQVTLRCSSQSGHNTVSWYQQALGQGPQFIFQYYREEENGRGNFPPRFSGLQFPNYSSELNVNALELDDSALYLCASSPQNTGSYEQYFGPGTRLTVT.